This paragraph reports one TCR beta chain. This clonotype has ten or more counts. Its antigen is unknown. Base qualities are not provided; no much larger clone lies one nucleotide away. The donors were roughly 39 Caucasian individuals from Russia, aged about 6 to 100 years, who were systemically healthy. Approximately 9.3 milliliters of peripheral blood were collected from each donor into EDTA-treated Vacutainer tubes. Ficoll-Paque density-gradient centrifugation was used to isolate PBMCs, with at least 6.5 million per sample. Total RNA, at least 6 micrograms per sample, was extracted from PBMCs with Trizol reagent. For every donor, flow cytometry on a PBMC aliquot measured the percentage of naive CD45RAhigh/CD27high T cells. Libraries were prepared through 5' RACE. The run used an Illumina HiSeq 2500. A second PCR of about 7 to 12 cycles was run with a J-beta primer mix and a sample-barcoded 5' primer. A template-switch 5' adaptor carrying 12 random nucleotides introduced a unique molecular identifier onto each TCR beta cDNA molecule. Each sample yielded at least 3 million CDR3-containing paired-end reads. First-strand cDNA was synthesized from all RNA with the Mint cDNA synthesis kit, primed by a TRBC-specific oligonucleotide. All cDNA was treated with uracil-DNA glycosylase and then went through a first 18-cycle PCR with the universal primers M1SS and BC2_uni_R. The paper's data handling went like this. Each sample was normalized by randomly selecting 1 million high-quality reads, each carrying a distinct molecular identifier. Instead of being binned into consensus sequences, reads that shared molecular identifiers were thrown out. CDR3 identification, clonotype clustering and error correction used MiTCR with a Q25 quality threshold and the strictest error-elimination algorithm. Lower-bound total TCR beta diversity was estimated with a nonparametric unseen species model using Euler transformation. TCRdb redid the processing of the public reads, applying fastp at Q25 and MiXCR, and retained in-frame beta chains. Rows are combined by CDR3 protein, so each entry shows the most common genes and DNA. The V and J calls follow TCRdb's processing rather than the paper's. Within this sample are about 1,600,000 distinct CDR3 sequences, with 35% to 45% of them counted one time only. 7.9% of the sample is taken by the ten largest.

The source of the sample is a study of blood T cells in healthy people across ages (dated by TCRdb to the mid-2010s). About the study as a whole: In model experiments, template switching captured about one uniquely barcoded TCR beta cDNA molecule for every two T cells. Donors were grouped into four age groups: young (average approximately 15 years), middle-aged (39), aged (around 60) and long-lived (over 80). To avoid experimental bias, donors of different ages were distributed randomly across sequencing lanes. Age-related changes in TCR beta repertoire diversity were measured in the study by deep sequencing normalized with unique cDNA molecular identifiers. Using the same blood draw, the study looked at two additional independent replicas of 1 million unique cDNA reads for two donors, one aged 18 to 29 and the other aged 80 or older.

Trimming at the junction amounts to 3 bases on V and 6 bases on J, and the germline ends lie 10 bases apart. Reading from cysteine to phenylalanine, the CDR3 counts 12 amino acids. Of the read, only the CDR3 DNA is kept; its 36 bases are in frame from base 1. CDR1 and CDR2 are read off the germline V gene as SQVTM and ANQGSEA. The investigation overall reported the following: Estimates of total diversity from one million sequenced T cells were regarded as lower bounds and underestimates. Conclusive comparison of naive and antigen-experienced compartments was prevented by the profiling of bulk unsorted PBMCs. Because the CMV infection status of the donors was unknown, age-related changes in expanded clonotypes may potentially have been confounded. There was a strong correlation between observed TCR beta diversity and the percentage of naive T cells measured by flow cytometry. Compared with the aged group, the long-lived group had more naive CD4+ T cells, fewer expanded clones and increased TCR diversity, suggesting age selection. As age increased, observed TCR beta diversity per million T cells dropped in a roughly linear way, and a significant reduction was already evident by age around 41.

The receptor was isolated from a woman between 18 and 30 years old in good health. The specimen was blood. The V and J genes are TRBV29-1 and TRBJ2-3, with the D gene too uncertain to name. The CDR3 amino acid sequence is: CSVEGIADTQYF. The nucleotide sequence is TGCAGCGTTGAGGGGATAGCCGATACGCAGTATTTT.